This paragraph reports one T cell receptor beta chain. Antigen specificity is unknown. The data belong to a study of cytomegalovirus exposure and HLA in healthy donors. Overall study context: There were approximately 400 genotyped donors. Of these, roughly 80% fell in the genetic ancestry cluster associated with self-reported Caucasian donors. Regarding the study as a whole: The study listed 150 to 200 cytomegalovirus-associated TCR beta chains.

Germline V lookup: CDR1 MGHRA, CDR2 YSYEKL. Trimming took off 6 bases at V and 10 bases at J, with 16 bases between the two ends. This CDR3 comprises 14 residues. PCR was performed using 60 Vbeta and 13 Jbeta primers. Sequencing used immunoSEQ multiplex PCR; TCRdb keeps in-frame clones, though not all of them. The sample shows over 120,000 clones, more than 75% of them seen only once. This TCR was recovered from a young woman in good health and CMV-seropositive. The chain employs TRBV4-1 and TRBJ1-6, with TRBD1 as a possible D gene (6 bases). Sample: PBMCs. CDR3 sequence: CASSPTGERSPLHF. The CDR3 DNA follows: TGCGCCAGCAGTCCGACAGGCGAGAGGTCACCCCTCCACTTT.